Listed here are 18 T cell receptor beta chains from one sample, sequenced in a study of cytomegalovirus exposure and HLA in healthy donors. Libraries were prepared by immunoSEQ multiplex PCR; TCRdb keeps only in-frame clonotypes and omits some of them. The sample includes 160,000 or so clones, 70% to 90% of them seen just once. The sequenced material came from PBMCs. The receptors here all came from a man aged 18 to 29 in good health and CMV-seronegative.

This clone is a singleton in its sample. The chain has TRBV2 and TRBJ2-5; TRBD2 matches 14 bases. CDR3 length: 15 amino acids. Looked up from germline, CDR1 is SNHLY and CDR2 is FYNNEI. V lost 6 bases to trimming and J lost 6 bases; unmatched junction nucleotides: 6. The CDR3 loop is CASRGRLAGGQTQYF. CDR3 in DNA: TGTGCCAGCAGAGGTCGACTAGCGGGAGGGCAGACCCAGTACTTC.

This chain uses TRBV19 with TRBJ2-2; D possibly corresponds to TRBD2 (6 bases). Germline V CDR1 and CDR2: LNHDA, SQIVND (reference sequence). The germline V and J ends were trimmed by 8 bases and 1 base, with 11 bases remaining between them. The CDR3 is 14 residues long. The CDR3: CASEGTLNTGELFF. In DNA form, the CDR3 reads TGTGCCAGTGAGGGGACTCTGAACACCGGGGAGCTGTTTTTT.

This chain connects TRBV7-9 to TRBJ1-2; maybe TRBD1 (6 bases). V gave up 4 bases and J gave up 9 bases, with 12 bases separating them. The CDR3 contains 12 residues. From germline, CDR1 is SEHNR and CDR2 FQNEAQ (reference sequence). CDR3 in DNA: TGTGCCAGCAGCTCTGACTGGGACAGCTACACCTTC. Its translation is CASSSDWDSYTF.

The chain has TRBV7-2 and TRBJ1-5; no definite D call. The CDR3 totals 15 residues. Germline assignment: CDR1 SGHTA and CDR2 FQGNSA. Trimming stripped 2 bases from V and 0 bases from J, with 8 bases between. CDR3 sequence: CASSLMAYSNQPQHF. Here the CDR3 DNA reads TGTGCCAGCAGCTTAATGGCTTATAGCAATCAGCCCCAGCATTTT.

The chain has TRBV4-2 and TRBJ2-1; possibly TRBD2 for D (7 bases). Germline V lookup: CDR1 LGHNA, CDR2 YNFKEQ. CDR3 length: 13 residues. V was pared by 1 base and J by 11 bases, with 12 bases between. This CDR3 is CASSQVEGGQQFF. As DNA, the CDR3 is TGTGCCAGCAGCCAAGTCGAGGGGGGGCAGCAGTTCTTC.

This rearrangement joins TRBV7-2 to TRBJ2-7; D perhaps matches TRBD1 (5 bases). The CDR3 consists of 14 residues. Between the trimmed V and J ends, which lost 5 bases and 3 bases, there was a span of 14 bases. CDR1 is SGHTA and CDR2 is FQGNSA in the germline V gene. CDR3 protein: CASSLGQGNYEQYF. CDR3 DNA: TGTGCCAGCAGCCTCGGACAAGGGAACTACGAGCAGTACTTC. The whole variable domain, remainder taken from reference TRBV7-2 and TRBJ2-7, is GAGVSQSPSNKVTEKGKDVELRCDPISGHTALYWYRQSLGQGLEFLIYFQGNSAPDKSGLPSDRFSAERTGGSVSTLTIQRTQQEDSAVYLCASSLGQGNYEQYFGPGTRLTVT.

J is TRBJ2-7 and V is TRBV7-6; D is unresolved. CDR1 is SGHVS and CDR2 is FNYEAQ in the germline V gene. CDR3 length: 14 amino acids. The V end was cut by 3 bases, the J end by 0 bases, with 9 bases between. CDR3 DNA sequence: TGTGCCAGCAGCTTCCAACAGAACTCCTACGAGCAGTACTTC. Translated, it gives CASSFQQNSYEQYF.

This chain joins TRBV5-4 and TRBJ2-3, with 8 nucleotides matching TRBD2. The V gene's germline CDR1 is SGHNT and CDR2 YYREEE (reference sequence). The junction had 9 bases not matched to a gene; V was cut back by 4 bases and J by 2 bases. The CDR3 extends over 16 amino acids. In DNA, the CDR3 is TGTGCCAGCAGCCTCCGGACTAGCTGGAACACAGATACGCAGTATTTT. This codes for CASSLRTSWNTDTQYF.

This sequence joins TRBV28 and TRBJ2-7; perhaps TRBD2 as D (5 bases). This CDR3 has 12 amino acids. V dropped 2 bases and J dropped 5 bases, with 7 bases sitting between them. CDR1 is MDHEN, CDR2 SYDVKM, per germline. The CDR3 here is CASSLRGNEQYV. The CDR3 DNA is TGTGCCAGCAGTTTAAGAGGGAACGAGCAGTACGTC.

The count of this clone is one. The chain joins TRBV18 to TRBJ1-2, with 7 bases matching TRBD1. The CDR3 covers 15 residues. J gave up 1 base and V 4 bases, and 6 bases lay outside the gene matches. Per germline, CDR1 KGHSH and CDR2 LQKENI. CDR3 in amino acids: CASSRGDSINYGYTF. CDR3 sequence (DNA): TGTGCCAGCTCACGGGGGGACAGCATTAACTATGGCTACACCTTC.

This rearrangement joins TRBV29-1 to TRBJ1-2, with D possibly matching TRBD1 (6 bases). CDR3 length: 13 amino acids. The germline V gene has CDR1 SQVTM and CDR2 ANQGSEA. Trimming cost V 5 bases and J 1 base, with 11 bases left between them. Written as DNA, the CDR3 is TGCAGCGTTCTCCCAGGGGTTAACTATGGCTACACCTTC. It encodes CSVLPGVNYGYTF.

The chain has TRBV4-3 and TRBJ2-7, with unresolved D. This CDR3 spans 14 amino acids. Between the trimmed V and J ends, which lost 3 bases and 0 bases, there was a span of 9 bases. From germline, CDR1 is LGHNA and CDR2 YSLEER. The CDR3 DNA sequence: TGCGCCAGCAGCCACCTAAGGAGCTCCTACGAGCAGTACTTC. Amino acid sequence: CASSHLRSSYEQYF.

V is TRBV28 and J is TRBJ2-6; D remains unclear. The CDR3 has 14 amino acids. V lost 8 bases and J 3 bases, leaving 11 bases between the germline ends. From germline, CDR1 is MDHEN and CDR2 SYDVKM. CDR3 protein: CASLSVVGANVLTF. Here the CDR3 DNA reads TGTGCCAGCCTCTCGGTGGTTGGGGCCAACGTCCTGACTTTC. Full variable domain (rest looked up from reference TRBV28 and TRBJ2-6): DVKVTQSSRYLVKRTGEKVFLECVQDMDHENMFWYRQDPGLGLRLIYFSYDVKMKEKGDIPEGYSVSREKKERFSLILESASTNQTSMYLCASLSVVGANVLTFGAGSRLTVL.

The chain couples TRBV13 to TRBJ2-7, with D unclear. The V end was cut by 3 bases, the J end by 0 bases, with 3 bases between. CDR3 length: 12 residues. Germline V gives CDR1 PRHDT, CDR2 FYEKMQ (reference sequence). CDR3 residues: CASSFSSYEQYF. The CDR3 DNA follows: TGTGCCAGCAGCTTCAGCTCCTACGAGCAGTACTTC. The full variable domain, its missing parts supplied by reference TRBV13 and TRBJ2-7, is AAGVIQSPRHLIKEKRETATLKCYPIPRHDTVYWYQQGPGQDPQFLISFYEKMQSDKGSIPDRFSAQQFSDYHSELNMSSLELGDSALYFCASSFSSYEQYFGPGTRLTVT.

The rearrangement uses TRBV28 and TRBJ1-4; 7 bases are shared with TRBD1. V lost 5 bases to trimming and J lost 8 bases; unmatched junction nucleotides: 8. The CDR3 runs 14 residues. CDR1 and CDR2 (germline): MDHEN, SYDVKM. The chain's CDR3 is CASSDSGTEEKLFF. As DNA, the CDR3 is TGTGCCAGCAGTGATTCCGGGACAGAAGAAAAACTGTTTTTT.

The chain carries TRBV28 and TRBJ1-1, with D tentatively TRBD1 (5 bases). Germline values: CDR1 MDHEN, CDR2 SYDVKM. V dropped 5 bases and J dropped 0 bases, with 13 bases sitting between them. The CDR3 extends over 15 amino acids. The CDR3 nucleotides read TGTGCCAGCAGTCCCCCGACAGTGATGAACACTGAAGCTTTCTTT. Translating gives CASSPPTVMNTEAFF.

The chain is built from TRBV4-1 and TRBJ2-7; 9 bases are shared with TRBD1. Germline loops: CDR1 MGHRA, CDR2 YSYEKL. The CDR3 is 15 residues long. V was clipped by 1 base and J by 0 bases; unmatched bases: 1. The CDR3 nucleotides read TGCGCCAGCAGCCAAGGGACAGGGGACTCCTACGAGCAGTACGTC. Translated: CASSQGTGDSYEQYV.

The genes are TRBV19 and TRBJ2-1, with D hard to call. The CDR3 consists of 12 residues. Per germline, CDR1 LNHDA and CDR2 SQIVND (reference sequence). Trimming shortened V by 1 base and J by 8 bases, and 6 bases separated the two germline ends. This CDR3 reads CASSIASYEQFF. Here the CDR3 DNA reads TGTGCCAGTAGTATAGCTAGTTATGAGCAGTTCTTC.